This T cell receptor (beta chain) was identified during a study of CD4 T cells in relation to SARS-CoV-2 and coronaviruses. Unexposed donor CD4+ T cells date from about 2011-2019, before the COVID-19 pandemic. CD4+ T cells were isolated from the cells after 10 days of culture. Testing used SARS-CoV-2 S/N and four cold-coronavirus spikes on unexposed-donor CD4+ T cells, cells permitting. With regard to this clone: Its antigen is not known.

Germline V gene lookup returns CDR1 MDHEN and CDR2 SYDVKM. V lost 5 bases to trimming and J lost 6 bases, with 22 bases between them. This CDR3 has 17 residues. The method was immunoSEQ multiplex PCR; TCRdb's version includes in-frame clones alone and lacks a portion of them. Here the sample spans over 15,000 clones, around 80% being singletons. The chain has TRBV28 and TRBJ2-2, with TRBD2 as a possible D gene (6 bases). This receptor was obtained from a human donor in good health. Input material: CD4+ T cells from PBMCs, cultured in vitro. The CDR3 sequence is CASSISSGSARPGELFF. The CDR3 coding sequence is TGTGCCAGCAGTATCTCATCCGGGAGTGCCCGACCCGGGGAGCTGTTTTTT.